This T cell receptor beta chain was documented in a study of blood T cell repertoires in COVID-19. Across the study: Sites across the United States, Italy and Spain contributed samples from acute and convalescent COVID-19. T cells, B-cell-depleted T cells, or PBMCs provided the cDNA or gDNA that served as material.

In this sample, this clone turned up once. In the original analysis: The assay estimated nucleated cells by amplifying reference gene primers. Clones were read by immunoSEQ multiplex PCR, and TCRdb kept only the in-frame ones, dropping some. That table gives V, J and clone size, and the DNA gave D and trimming. The sample lists 300,000 or so clones; about 84% were seen once. In germline, CDR1 is MNHEY, CDR2 SVGAGI. CDR3 length equals 15 residues. V was cut by 2 bases and J by 6 bases, with 16 bases left in between. The sequence was collected from a woman aged 50 to 60 with acute or convalescent COVID-19. The sample comprised peripheral blood. The chain has TRBV6-5 and TRBJ1-1, with no clear D. CDR3 sequence reads: CASSYSRRRSAEAFF. The CDR3 DNA follows: TGTGCCAGCAGTTACAGTCGGCGTAGGAGCGCTGAAGCTTTCTTT.